This TCR beta chain was sequenced during a study of beta chain features in type 1 diabetes. Overall study context: Age and gender were similar between patients and healthy donors, as were cell yields. General study results and limits: Shorter TCRB CDR3s, moderately but significantly so, marked every one of the four CD4+ subsets in Type 1 diabetes patients.

Sorting based on CD45RO/CCR7/CD25/CD127/CD95/CD27 separated CD4+ naive, central memory, regulatory and stem cell-like memory cells. Reverse transcribing all isolated RNA meant expressed TCRB transcripts were sequenced. Some clones are missing from TCRdb's copy, which holds only in-frame ones; the method was immunoSEQ multiplex PCR. Seen here are about 28,000 clones, less than 65% observed once, and the top ten hold about 2.5%. Notes on this clone: Its antigen is unidentified.

This CDR3 is 12 amino acids long. Trimming removed 5 bases from V and 5 bases from J, with 9 bases in between. In germline, CDR1 is MNHEY, CDR2 SVGAGI. This clonotype originated in a woman in her 30s with type 1 diabetes. The sample taken for sequencing was Tregs from blood. The chain has TRBV6-5 and TRBJ2-5; a possible D gene is TRBD1 (5 bases). This CDR3 reads CASSQAGETQYF. CDR3 sequence (DNA): TGTGCCAGCAGTCAGGCAGGGGAGACCCAGTACTTC.